This T cell receptor (beta chain) was identified in a study of blood T cell repertoires in COVID-19. Overall study context: Sources were T cells, B-cell-depleted T cells, or PBMCs; the material itself was cDNA or gDNA.

Data came from immunoSEQ multiplex PCR; TCRdb stores just in-frame clones and leaves some out. The repertoire includes over 250,000 clones, around 90% of them detected once, and approximately 1% sits in the top ten. The CDR3 has 18 residues. Trimming removed 3 bases from V and 5 bases from J, with 23 bases in between. The origin of this receptor is a woman younger than 45 who had recovered from COVID-19. The chain carries TRBV23-1 and TRBJ1-5; tentatively, D is TRBD1 (5 bases). TRBV23-1 is placed among ORFs of uncertain function. Material: PBMCs or T cells enriched from blood (not recorded which). In DNA form, the CDR3 reads TGCGCCAGCAGTCAGTCGACAGAAATCCGTTCGGAGCATCAGCCCCAGCATTTT. Residues: CASSQSTEIRSEHQPQHF.